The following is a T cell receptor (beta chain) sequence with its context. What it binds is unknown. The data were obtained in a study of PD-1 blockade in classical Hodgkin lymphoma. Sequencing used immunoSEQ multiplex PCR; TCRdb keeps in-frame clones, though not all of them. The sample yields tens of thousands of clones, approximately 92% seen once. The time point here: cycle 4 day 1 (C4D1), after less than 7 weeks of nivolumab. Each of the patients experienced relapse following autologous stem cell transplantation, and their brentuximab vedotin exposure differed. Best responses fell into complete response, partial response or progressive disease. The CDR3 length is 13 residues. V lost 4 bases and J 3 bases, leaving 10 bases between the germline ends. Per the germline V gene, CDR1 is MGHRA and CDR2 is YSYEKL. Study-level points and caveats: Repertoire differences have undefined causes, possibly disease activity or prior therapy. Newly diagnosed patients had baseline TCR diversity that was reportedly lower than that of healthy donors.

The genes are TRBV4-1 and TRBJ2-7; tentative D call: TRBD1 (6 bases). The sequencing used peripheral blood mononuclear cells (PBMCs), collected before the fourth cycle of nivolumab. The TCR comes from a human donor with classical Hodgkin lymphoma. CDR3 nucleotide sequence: TGCGCCAGCAGCCGGGGGCTGGGCTACGAGCAGTACTTC. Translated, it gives CASSRGLGYEQYF.